A single sample gave rise to the 20 T cell receptor beta chains below, sequenced in a study of chemoradiotherapy in HPV16-positive cancers (dated by TCRdb to 2022 to 2024). The library came from the immunoSEQ multiplex PCR assay. TCRdb mirrors the immuneACCESS table, restricted to in-frame sequences. Some clones are absent from its copies; in checked studies, under half trace to an unresolved V gene, and the reason for the others is unknown. Counted in this sample were 20,000 to 30,000 clones; about 88% of them appeared once. The ten largest make up more than 3.5% of the sample. Sequenced material: blood, taken from a patient who underwent chemoradiotherapy. Every receptor here comes from a human donor with HPV-associated anogenital cancer.

The chain employs TRBV5-4 and TRBJ1-1; 8 nucleotides line up with TRBD1. The length of the CDR3 is 13 residues. CDR1 is SGHNT and CDR2 is YYREEE in the germline V gene (reference sequence). V dropped 9 bases and J dropped 3; count of bases not matched to a gene: 7. CDR3 residues: CAIATGVDTEAFF. The CDR3 DNA reads as TGTGCCATCGCGACAGGGGTAGACACTGAAGCTTTCTTT.

This chain links TRBV30 with TRBJ2-7; 9 bases agree with TRBD1. V dropped 7 bases and J dropped 2; count of bases not matched to a gene: 12. The length of the CDR3 is 15 residues. Germline V gives CDR1 GTSNPN, CDR2 SVGIG (reference sequence). The DNA of the CDR3 is TGTGCCTCCTTTTTGACGGACAGGGGCGCCTACGAGCAGTACTTC. Protein: CASFLTDRGAYEQYF.

This clone has just one count. The chain carries TRBV15 and TRBJ2-3; perhaps TRBD2 as D (6 bases). Trimming took off 5 bases at V and 2 bases at J, with 14 bases between the two ends. Germline assignment: CDR1 LNHNV and CDR2 YYDKDF (reference sequence). The CDR3 is made up of 15 amino acids. CDR3 in DNA: TGTGCCACCAGCGCCGGGACTCGGGCCACAGATACGCAGTATTTT. Protein: CATSAGTRATDTQYF.

The V and J genes are TRBV6-5 and TRBJ1-4, with D possibly TRBD1 on 5 matching bases. Germline values: CDR1 MNHEY, CDR2 SVGAGI. The CDR3 has 14 residues. Trimming left V 9 bases short and J 8 bases short, with 19 bases between. The CDR3 spells CASSEMGVGEKLFF. The CDR3 DNA reads TGTGCCAGTTCGGAGATGGGGGTAGGGGAAAAACTGTTTTTT.

The chain uses TRBV13 and TRBJ2-7, with 14 bases fitting TRBD2. V trimming: 5 bases; J trimming: 2 bases; junction bases outside the gene matches: 8. Germline CDR1 PRHDT, CDR2 FYEKMQ (reference sequence). CDR3 length equals 17 residues. The CDR3 reads CASSPGTSGRLTYEQYF. In DNA, the CDR3 is TGTGCCAGCAGCCCGGGGACTAGCGGGAGACTAACCTACGAGCAGTACTTC.

This chain connects TRBV6-1 to TRBJ2-7; possibly TRBD2 for D (6 bases). The germline V gene encodes CDR1 MNHNS and CDR2 SASEGT. The CDR3 is made up of 11 amino acids. The ends were cut back, 8 bases at V and 3 bases at J, with 8 bases in the middle. The CDR3 region is CASRDFYEQYF. CDR3 DNA sequence: TGTGCCAGCCGGGACTTCTACGAGCAGTACTTC.

The rearrangement joins TRBV5-1 to TRBJ1-6; D not certain. With 5 bases removed from V and 9 bases from J, the gap between germline ends came to 12 bases. CDR1 and CDR2 from the germline V gene are SGHRS and YFSETQ. This CDR3 has 13 amino acids. The CDR3 is CASRGIAGSPLHF. In DNA, the CDR3 is TGCGCCAGCAGGGGGATAGCGGGTTCACCCCTCCACTTT.

V usage is TRBV7-3 and J usage is TRBJ2-3; a weak D match, TRBD1 (5 bases). Per germline, CDR1 SGHTA and CDR2 FQGTGA. The germline V and J ends were trimmed by 5 bases and 11 bases, with 23 bases remaining between them. The CDR3 has 15 residues. The CDR3 sequence is CASSQGPGNTERQYF. In nucleotides, the CDR3 is TGTGCCAGCAGCCAAGGGCCAGGGAACACAGAGAGGCAGTATTTT.

This clone was picked up one time. The CDR3 nucleotides read TGTGCCAGCAGTGAAATTGGGGCGAATTCACCCCTCCACTTT. It specifies CASSEIGANSPLHF. The V call is TRBV6-1, the J call TRBJ1-6, with a possible D match to TRBD1 (5 bases). This CDR3 region has 14 residues. From germline, CDR1 is MNHNS and CDR2 SASEGT. V was pared by 2 bases and J by 7 bases, with 9 bases between.

V gene TRBV6-1 combines with J gene TRBJ2-1, with D tentatively TRBD2 (5 bases). V shed 8 bases and J shed 7 bases, with 15 bases lying between them. Germline V gene sequence: CDR1 MNHNS, CDR2 SASEGT. The length of the CDR3 is 13 residues. CDR3 sequence (DNA): TGTGCCAGCTTAGTCCCGACGGGGAATGAGCAGTTCTTC. It encodes CASLVPTGNEQFF.

This chain links TRBV18 with TRBJ1-2, with 7 bases lining up with TRBD1. The ends lost 3 bases at V and 1 base at J; junction bases unmatched: 5. Germline CDR1 is KGHSH and CDR2 is LQKENI. The CDR3 loop spans 15 amino acids. DNA for the CDR3: TGTGCCAGCTCACCTCCGGGACAGAATAACTATGGCTACACCTTC. Its protein product is CASSPPGQNNYGYTF.

This clone has more than one count but fewer than ten. The rearrangement uses TRBV6-5 and TRBJ1-5; D is undetermined. Trimming removed 6 bases at V and 0 bases at J, with 9 bases between. The CDR3 extends over 14 amino acids. In germline, CDR1 is MNHEY, CDR2 SVGAGI. CDR3 sequence reads: CASRAGYSNQPQHF. The CDR3 DNA reads as TGTGCCAGCAGAGCAGGTTATAGCAATCAGCCCCAGCATTTT.

The chain employs TRBV11-2 and TRBJ2-7; D is ambiguous. The CDR3 has 13 residues. Trimming left V 0 bases short and J 6 bases short, with 9 bases between. Germline V gives CDR1 SGHAT, CDR2 FQNNGV. This CDR3 reads CASSLDRNGEQYF. The CDR3 nucleotides read TGTGCCAGCAGCTTAGATCGGAACGGCGAGCAGTACTTC.

The rearrangement uses TRBV14 and TRBJ1-2; no definite D call. The CDR3 totals 16 residues. Germline lookup yields CDR1 SGHDN and CDR2 FVKESK. The V end lost 4 bases, the J end lost 4 bases, and 19 bases lay between the germline ends. The CDR3 protein is CASSRFRVQTFYGYTF. DNA of the CDR3: TGTGCCAGCAGCCGGTTTAGGGTGCAGACTTTCTATGGCTACACCTTC.

The table lists this clone with a count of one. V usage is TRBV2 and J usage is TRBJ2-7; the match to TRBD1 covers 8 bases. CDR1 and CDR2 from the germline V gene are SNHLY and FYNNEI. The V segment lost 6 bases and the J segment 2 bases; nucleotides outside the gene matches: 9. This CDR3 region has 15 residues. CDR3 residues: CASSIGQGNTYEQYF. The DNA for the CDR3 is TGTGCCAGCAGCATTGGACAGGGAAACACCTACGAGCAGTACTTC.

In its sample, this clone was seen a few times. The sample carries other DNA sequences with the same CDR3. The chain uses TRBV2 and TRBJ2-4; D not resolved. The CDR3 spans 12 residues. The V and J ends lost 7 bases and 6 bases respectively, with 10 bases between them. The germline gives CDR1 SNHLY, CDR2 FYNNEI. CDR3 amino acids: CASKGLGNIQYF. For the CDR3, the DNA is TGTGCCAGCAAGGGCCTGGGAAACATTCAGTACTTC.

The chain joins TRBV29-1 to TRBJ2-1, with 12 bases aligning to TRBD2. The CDR3 is made up of 13 amino acids. Germline loops: CDR1 SQVTM, CDR2 ANQGSEA. Trimming cost V 6 bases and J 8 bases; bases outside gene matches: 5. The CDR3 DNA is TGCAGCGTACGACTAGCGGGAGTCGATGAGCAGTTCTTC. It is translated as CSVRLAGVDEQFF.

This clone appeared a single time. This chain joins TRBV2 and TRBJ1-6, with 8 bases that match TRBD1. Germline V gene data show CDR1 as SNHLY and CDR2 as FYNNEI. V gave up 3 bases and J gave up 1 base; unmatched junction bases: 8. This CDR3 comprises 18 residues. CDR3 coding DNA: TGTGCCAGCAGTGAGGACAGGGACTCAGGTTCCTATAATTCACCCCTCCACTTT. Translation: CASSEDRDSGSYNSPLHF.

This clone came up once. This sequence joins TRBV5-4 and TRBJ1-6; a possible D gene is TRBD1 (6 bases). Between the trimmed V and J ends, which lost 8 bases and 9 bases, there was a span of 21 bases. This CDR3 is 15 amino acids long. In germline, CDR1 is SGHNT, CDR2 YYREEE (reference sequence). CDR3 sequence (DNA): TGTGCCAGTTCCGAGCGGGGGGCTTCGGGTTCACCCCTCCACTTT. Translation gives CASSERGASGSPLHF.

This clone was recorded only once. The chain combines TRBV4-1 with TRBJ1-5, with D maybe TRBD1 (6 bases). V dropped 2 bases and J dropped 0 bases, with 14 bases sitting between them. The CDR3 spans 17 residues. CDR1 is MGHRA and CDR2 is YSYEKL in the germline V gene. The CDR3 coding sequence is TGCGCCAGCAGCCAACTCCACAGGGAATATAGCAATCAGCCCCAGCATTTT. Amino acid sequence: CASSQLHREYSNQPQHF.